This T cell receptor (beta chain) was recovered during a study of shared clonotypes between healthy human individuals. Assay: immunoSEQ multiplex PCR; the TCRdb copy retains only in-frame clones and omits some. The repertoire has about 340,000 clones, less than 85% of them found once; the top ten carry about 10%. CDR3 size: 15 residues. CDR1 MNHNS and CDR2 SASEGT come from the germline V gene. V gave up 4 bases and J gave up 7 bases; unmatched junction bases: 8. V usage is TRBV6-1 and J usage is TRBJ2-1; 9 nucleotides align to TRBD2. This receptor was taken from a man younger than 40 in good health. Sequences were obtained from memory CD4+ T cells sorted from blood. As to subset: CD45RA-negative fraction. The CDR3 sequence: CASSAREGQGNEQFF. CDR3 DNA sequence: TGTGCCAGCAGTGCGCGGGAGGGCCAGGGGAATGAGCAGTTCTTC.